The sequence of this TCR beta chain was determined in a study of neurological immune-mediated disorders. The germline gives CDR1 SGHTA, CDR2 FQGTGA. The V and J ends lost 1 base and 4 bases respectively, with 7 bases between them. The CDR3 spans 13 residues. TCRdb passed the 5' RACE reads through MiXCR, listing each CDR3 protein once. The table shows fewer than 80,000 distinct CDR3 sequences, with less than 6% occurring only once. V is TRBV7-3 and J is TRBJ1-2, with D perhaps TRBD1 (6 bases). This TCR derives from a woman between 50 and 59 years old with multiple sclerosis. The sample taken for sequencing was PBMCs. The CDR3 coding sequence is TGTGCCAGCAGCTTAATAGGGGGCTATGGCTACACCTTC. Translating it yields CASSLIGGYGYTF. The complete variable domain, with remaining parts taken from reference TRBV7-3 and TRBJ1-2, reads GAGVSQTPSNKVTEKGKYVELRCDPISGHTALYWYRQSLGQGPEFLIYFQGTGAADDSGLPNDRFFAVRPEGSVSTLKIQRTERGDSAVYLCASSLIGGYGYTFGSGTRLTVV.